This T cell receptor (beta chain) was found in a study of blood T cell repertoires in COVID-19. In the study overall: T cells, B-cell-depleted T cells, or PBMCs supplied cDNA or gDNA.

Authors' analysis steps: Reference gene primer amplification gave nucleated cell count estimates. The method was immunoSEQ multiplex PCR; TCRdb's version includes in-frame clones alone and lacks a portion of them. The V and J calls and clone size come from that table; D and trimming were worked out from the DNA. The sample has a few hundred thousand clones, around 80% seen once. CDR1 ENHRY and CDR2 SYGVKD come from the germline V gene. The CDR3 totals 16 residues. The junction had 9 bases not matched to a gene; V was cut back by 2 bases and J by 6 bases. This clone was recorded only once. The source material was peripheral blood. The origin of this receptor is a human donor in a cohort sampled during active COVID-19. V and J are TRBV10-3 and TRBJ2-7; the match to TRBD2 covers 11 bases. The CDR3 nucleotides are TGTGCCATCAGTGAGCCCGGGGCTAGCGGGAGGCCCGAGCAGTACTTC. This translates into CAISEPGASGRPEQYF.